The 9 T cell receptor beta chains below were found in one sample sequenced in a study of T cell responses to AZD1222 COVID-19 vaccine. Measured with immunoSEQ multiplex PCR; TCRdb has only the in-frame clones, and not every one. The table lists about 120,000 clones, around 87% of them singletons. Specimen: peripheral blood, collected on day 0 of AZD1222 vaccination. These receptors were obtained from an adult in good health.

CDR3 residues: CASSAPLGSRGLQNTGELFF. CDR3 DNA sequence: TGTGCCAGCAGCGCCCCCTTAGGTTCCCGGGGACTTCAAAACACCGGGGAGCTGTTTTTT. V is TRBV9 and J is TRBJ2-2, with D perhaps TRBD2 (6 bases). This CDR3 comprises 20 residues. Trimming took 3 bases from V and 2 from J, leaving 26 bases between them. Per the germline V gene, CDR1 is SGDLS and CDR2 is YYNGEE.

CDR3 sequence reads: CASSESTGEQYF. CDR3 nucleotides: TGCGCCAGCAGTGAGTCGACGGGGGAGCAGTACTTC. V and J are TRBV10-1 and TRBJ2-7; tentative D call: TRBD2 (5 bases). Trimming took off 0 bases at V and 7 bases at J, with 7 bases between the two ends. Germline V CDR1 and CDR2: WNHNN, SYGVQD (reference sequence). The length of the CDR3 is 12 residues.

This CDR3 reads CSASRQRPDNSPLHF. The CDR3 nucleotides are TGCAGTGCTAGTAGACAGCGCCCGGATAATTCACCCCTCCACTTT. This chain uses TRBV20-1 with TRBJ1-6; maybe TRBD1 (5 bases). Trimming left V 3 bases short and J 5 bases short, with 14 bases between. The CDR3 loop spans 15 amino acids. Germline values: CDR1 DFQATT, CDR2 SNEGSKA (reference sequence).

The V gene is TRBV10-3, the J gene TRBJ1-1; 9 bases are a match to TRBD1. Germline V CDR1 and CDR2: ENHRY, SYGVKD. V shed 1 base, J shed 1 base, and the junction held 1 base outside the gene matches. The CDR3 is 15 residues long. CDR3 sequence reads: CAISEWDRANTEAFF. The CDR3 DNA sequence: TGTGCCATCAGTGAGTGGGACAGGGCGAACACTGAAGCTTTCTTT.

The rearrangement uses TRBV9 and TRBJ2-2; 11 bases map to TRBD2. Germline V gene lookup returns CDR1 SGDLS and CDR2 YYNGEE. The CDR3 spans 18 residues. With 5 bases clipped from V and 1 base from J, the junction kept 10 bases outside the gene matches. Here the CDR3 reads CASSLTSGAPLNTGELFF. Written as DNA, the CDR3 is TGTGCCAGCAGTCTGACTAGCGGGGCCCCTCTGAACACCGGGGAGCTGTTTTTT. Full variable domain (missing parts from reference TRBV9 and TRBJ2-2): DSGVTQTPKHLITATGQRVTLRCSPRSGDLSVYWYQQSLDQGLQFLIQYYNGEERAKGNILERFSAQQFPDLHSELNLSSLELGDSALYFCASSLTSGAPLNTGELFFGEGSRLTVL.

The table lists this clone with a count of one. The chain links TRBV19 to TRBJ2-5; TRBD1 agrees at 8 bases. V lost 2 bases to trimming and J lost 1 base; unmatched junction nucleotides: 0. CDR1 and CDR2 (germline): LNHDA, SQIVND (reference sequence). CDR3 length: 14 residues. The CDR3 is CASSIQGAQETQYF. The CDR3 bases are TGTGCCAGTAGTATACAGGGGGCCCAAGAGACCCAGTACTTC.

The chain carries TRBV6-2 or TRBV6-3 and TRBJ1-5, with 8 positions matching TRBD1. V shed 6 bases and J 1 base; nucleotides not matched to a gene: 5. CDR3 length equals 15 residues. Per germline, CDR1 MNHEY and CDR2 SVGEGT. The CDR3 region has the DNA TGTGCCAGCAGCGACAGGGGTTTGAGCAATCAGCCCCAGCATTTT. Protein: CASSDRGLSNQPQHF.

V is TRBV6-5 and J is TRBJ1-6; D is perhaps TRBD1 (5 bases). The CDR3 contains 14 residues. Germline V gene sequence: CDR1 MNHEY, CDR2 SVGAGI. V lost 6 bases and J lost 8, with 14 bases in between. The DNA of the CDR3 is TGTGCCAGCAGCCGTGACAGAGAAGATTCACCCCTCCACTTT. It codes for CASSRDREDSPLHF.

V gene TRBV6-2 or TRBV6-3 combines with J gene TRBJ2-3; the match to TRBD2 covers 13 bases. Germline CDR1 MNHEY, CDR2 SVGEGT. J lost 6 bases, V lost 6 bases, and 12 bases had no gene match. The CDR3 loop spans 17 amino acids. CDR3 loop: CASSPRLAGGDLDTQYF. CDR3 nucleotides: TGTGCCAGCAGCCCTAGACTAGCGGGGGGCGATCTGGATACGCAGTATTTT.